This T cell receptor beta chain was identified during a study of blood T cell repertoires in COVID-19. Looking at the study overall: Sites in the United States, Italy and Spain provided acute and convalescent COVID-19 samples.

Trimming cost V 0 bases and J 5 bases; bases outside gene matches: 4. The CDR3 length is 15 residues. The germline gives CDR1 SGDLS, CDR2 YYNGEE. Produced via immunoSEQ multiplex PCR; TCRdb's table is partial and in-frame only. Here the sample spans around 130,000 clones, around 80% being singletons. The chain has TRBV9 and TRBJ2-3; TRBD2 agrees at 9 bases. This TCR derives from a man in his forties with acute COVID-19. What was sequenced was PBMCs or T cells enriched from blood (not recorded which). The CDR3 reads CASSVEEAGGDTQYF. DNA for the CDR3: TGTGCCAGCAGCGTAGAAGAAGCGGGAGGAGATACGCAGTATTTT. The variable domain in full, completed from reference TRBV9 and TRBJ2-3, reads DSGVTQTPKHLITATGQRVTLRCSPRSGDLSVYWYQQSLDQGLQFLIQYYNGEERAKGNILERFSAQQFPDLHSELNLSSLELGDSALYFCASSVEEAGGDTQYFGPGTRLTVL.